This T cell receptor beta chain came from a study of beta chain features in type 1 diabetes. Study overall: There was similarity between patients and healthy donors in age, gender and cell yields. Study results and caveats: Over-representation of high TCR-expressing cells was a possible consequence of cDNA sequencing. More deletions and fewer insertions at VDJ junctions were seen in type 1 diabetes patients. Type 1 diabetes patients had TCRB CDR3s that were shorter (moderately but significantly so) in all four CD4+ subsets.

The V end was cut by 7 bases, the J end by 2 bases, with 8 bases between. CDR1 is MDHEN and CDR2 is SYDVKM in the germline V gene. This CDR3 comprises 12 residues. This clone occurred a few times. Its cognate antigen is unknown. Every isolated RNA sample was fully reverse transcribed, so sequencing captured expressed TCRB transcripts. Here immunoSEQ multiplex PCR was the method, and the copy in TCRdb shows in-frame clones only, minus some. The table has 120,000 or so clones, 17% seen once. Purity of each sorted population was above 98%. Input material: central memory CD4+ T cells from blood. This TCR derives from a man younger than 30 with type 1 diabetes. The gene calls are TRBV28 and TRBJ1-2; D possibly corresponds to TRBD1 (5 bases). The CDR3 loop is CASMEGNYGYTF. The CDR3 nucleotides read TGTGCCAGCATGGAGGGGAACTATGGCTACACCTTC.